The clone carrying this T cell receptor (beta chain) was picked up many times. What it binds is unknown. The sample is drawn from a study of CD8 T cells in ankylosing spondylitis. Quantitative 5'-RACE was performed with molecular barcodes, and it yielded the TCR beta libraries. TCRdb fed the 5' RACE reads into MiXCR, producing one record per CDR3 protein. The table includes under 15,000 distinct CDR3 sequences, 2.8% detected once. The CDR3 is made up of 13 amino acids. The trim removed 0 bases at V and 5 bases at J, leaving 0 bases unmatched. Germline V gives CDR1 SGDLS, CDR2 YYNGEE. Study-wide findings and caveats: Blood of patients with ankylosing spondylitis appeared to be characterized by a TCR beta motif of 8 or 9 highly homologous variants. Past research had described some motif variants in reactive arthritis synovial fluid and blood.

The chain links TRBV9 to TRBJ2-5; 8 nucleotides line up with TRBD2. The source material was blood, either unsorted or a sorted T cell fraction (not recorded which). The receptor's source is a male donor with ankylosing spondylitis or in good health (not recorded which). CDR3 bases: TGTGCCAGCAGCGTAGGACTAGCGGAGACCCAGTACTTC. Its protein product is CASSVGLAETQYF.